Given below is one T cell receptor (beta chain) in context. The antigen remains undetermined. The data stem from a study of Graves' ophthalmopathy and Graves' hyperthyroidism. Whole-study results and caveats: The model predicted ophthalmopathy progression with 60% to 71% sensitivity and 72% to 85% specificity. A 13-signature model separated ophthalmopathy from stable hyperthyroidism, reaching approximately 88% sensitivity and almost 82% specificity cross-validated.

Scientists amplified the TCR beta CDR3 regions from RNA transcripts. Second-round multiplex PCR came after a first-round RT-PCR that employed HTBI primers. TCRdb itself ran the multiplex PCR reads through MiXCR, one entry per CDR3 protein. The table includes a few hundred thousand distinct CDR3 sequences, 15% to 20% detected once. Newly diagnosed, the hyperthyroidism patients had under 2 months' duration and were aged 18 to 65. Among the exclusions were patients with other autoimmune diseases, uncontrolled infections, pregnancy or lactation. The CDR3 consists of 12 residues. V lost 4 bases and J 4 bases, leaving 8 bases between the germline ends. Germline CDR1 MNHEY, CDR2 SVGAGI.

The sequencing sample was made of peripheral blood. The chain couples TRBV6-5 to TRBJ2-7, with D hard to call. The TCR comes from an adult woman with stable Graves' hyperthyroidism. The CDR3 DNA is TGTGCCAGCAGTTCGTTTGGGTACGAGCAGTACTTC. This codes for CASSSFGYEQYF.